The 28 T cell receptor beta chains listed next were all sequenced from one sample in a study of cytomegalovirus exposure and HLA in healthy donors. Researchers ran the PCR with 60 Vbeta and 13 Jbeta primers. The repertoire was sequenced with immunoSEQ multiplex PCR; TCRdb's copy has only in-frame clones and lacks some. The table records about 150,000 clones, around 79% of them present only once. Specimen: PBMCs. The origin of the receptors is a man in his thirties or forties in good health and CMV-seropositive.

The chain's CDR3 is CASKLTGGNTEAFF. The CDR3 DNA reads as TGTGCCAGCAAACTGACAGGGGGCAACACTGAAGCTTTCTTT. The genes are TRBV6-4 and TRBJ1-1; 10 positions agree with TRBD1. The CDR3 runs 14 residues. The V segment lost 7 bases and the J segment 2 bases; nucleotides outside the gene matches: 4. Germline V lookup: CDR1 MRHNA, CDR2 SNTAGT.

V usage is TRBV6-6 and J usage is TRBJ1-1; tentatively, D is TRBD1 (6 bases). The germline CDR1 and CDR2 sequences are MNHNY and SVGAGI (reference sequence). This CDR3 has 14 amino acids. V shed 4 bases and J shed 7 bases, with 16 bases lying between them. CDR3 sequence (DNA): TGTGCCAGCAGTTCCCAGGGGTATGTCGGTGAAGCTTTCTTT. It encodes CASSSQGYVGEAFF.

V and J are TRBV6-6 and TRBJ2-5; a weak D match, TRBD1 (5 bases). Deletions cut 7 bases from V and 6 bases from J, with 21 bases between. This CDR3 is built from 15 residues. CDR1 and CDR2 (germline): MNHNY, SVGAGI (reference sequence). CDR3 coding DNA: TGTGCCAGCACATCAATGACACAGGTTGTGAAGACCCAGTACTTC. This translates into CASTSMTQVVKTQYF.

This clone has just a few counts. This rearrangement joins TRBV27 to TRBJ2-7; 11 bases agree with TRBD2. Germline-derived CDR1 and CDR2 are MNHEY and SMNVEV (reference sequence). J lost 2 bases, V lost 4 bases, and 7 bases had no gene match. The CDR3 contains 16 residues. CDR3 in DNA: TGTGCCAGCAGTTCCCATAGCGGGGGGGATGCCTACGAGCAGTACTTC. Translated: CASSSHSGGDAYEQYF.

V usage is TRBV18 and J usage is TRBJ2-1, with D maybe TRBD1 (6 bases). Deletions cut 0 bases from V and 0 bases from J, with 6 bases between. This CDR3 spans 15 amino acids. CDR1 and CDR2 from the germline V gene are KGHSH and LQKENI. The CDR3, as DNA: TGTGCCAGCTCACCACCAGGGGGCTCCTACAATGAGCAGTTCTTC. This encodes CASSPPGGSYNEQFF.

The CDR3 coding sequence is TGTGCCAGCAGCTTCACGGGAGCCTACGAGCAGTACTTC. Its protein product is CASSFTGAYEQYF. The rearrangement joins TRBV11-1 to TRBJ2-7; D possibly corresponds to TRBD2 (6 bases). V lost 3 bases and J lost 2, with 8 bases in between. The CDR3 runs 13 residues. The germline V gene encodes CDR1 SGHAT and CDR2 FQDESV (reference sequence).

The rearrangement joins TRBV27 to TRBJ2-7; 8 nucleotides line up with TRBD2. CDR3 length: 13 residues. V lost 7 bases, J lost 2 bases, and 4 bases stayed unmatched. Germline V gene lookup returns CDR1 MNHEY and CDR2 SMNVEV (reference sequence). The CDR3 loop reads CASKAGLAYEQYF. Here the CDR3 DNA reads TGTGCCAGCAAAGCGGGACTAGCCTACGAGCAGTACTTC.

The chain links TRBV11-3 to TRBJ2-1; 7 bases are shared with TRBD2. Germline V gene data show CDR1 as SGHNT and CDR2 as YENEEA. V shed 1 base, J shed 5 bases, and the junction held 8 bases outside the gene matches. The CDR3 length is 16 residues. The CDR3 DNA reads TGTGCCAGCAGCTTAGTCGGCGGGGGAGTCCACAATGAGCAGTTCTTC. Its translation: CASSLVGGGVHNEQFF.

The chain joins TRBV11-3 to TRBJ1-1; no clear D. Germline CDR1 SGHNT, CDR2 YENEEA. The V and J ends lost 3 bases and 7 bases respectively, with 15 bases between them. This CDR3 has 14 amino acids. CDR3 sequence reads: CASSLSLGKGEAFF. The CDR3 nucleotides are TGTGCCAGCAGCTTGTCACTAGGGAAGGGTGAAGCTTTCTTT.

This clone was counted once. The V and J genes are TRBV9 and TRBJ2-7; TRBD1 aligns across 10 bases. This CDR3 comprises 16 residues. Germline assignment: CDR1 SGDLS and CDR2 YYNGEE. Trimming took 0 bases from V and 6 from J; bases not matched to a gene: 9. The CDR3 is CASSVAPRDRGCEQYF. CDR3 sequence (DNA): TGTGCCAGCAGCGTAGCTCCCCGGGACAGGGGTTGCGAGCAGTACTTC.

The V gene is TRBV4-1, the J gene TRBJ2-1, with 8 nucleotides matching TRBD2. V lost 6 bases, J lost 0 bases, and 4 bases stayed unmatched. Per the germline V gene, CDR1 is MGHRA and CDR2 is YSYEKL. This CDR3 is built from 15 residues. CDR3 nucleotides: TGCGCCAGCAGTCGACTAGCGTACTCCTACAATGAGCAGTTCTTC. Protein: CASSRLAYSYNEQFF.

This clone has a single count. The rearrangement links TRBV30 to TRBJ1-1; possible D gene TRBD1, 5 bases. Looked up from germline, CDR1 is GTSNPN and CDR2 is SVGIG (reference sequence). The CDR3 runs to 13 residues. V was clipped by 5 bases and J by 0 bases, with 10 bases between them. CDR3 DNA: TGTGCCTGGCTGACAGCTCTGAACACTGAAGCTTTCTTT. This sequence encodes CAWLTALNTEAFF.

The chain recombines TRBV4-3 with TRBJ1-3, with D hard to call. Germline V gene sequence: CDR1 LGHNA, CDR2 YSLEER. The CDR3 runs 15 residues. V was pared by 5 bases and J by 0 bases, with 11 bases between. The CDR3 is CASSSGESSGNTIYF. The CDR3 bases are TGCGCCAGCAGCTCGGGAGAAAGCTCTGGAAACACCATATATTTT.

The chain employs TRBV19 and TRBJ1-1; D perhaps matches TRBD1 (5 bases). The V end lost 1 base, the J end lost 1 base, and 10 bases lay between the germline ends. There are 15 residues in the CDR3. Germline V CDR1 and CDR2: LNHDA, SQIVND (reference sequence). The CDR3 nucleotides are TGTGCCAGTAGTATAGGCCCCAGGGAGAACACTGAAGCTTTCTTT. It translates to CASSIGPRENTEAFF.

The J gene is TRBJ2-1, the V gene TRBV19; TRBD2 agrees at 11 bases. The germline gives CDR1 LNHDA, CDR2 SQIVND (reference sequence). CDR3 length: 17 residues. With 3 bases clipped from V and 3 bases from J, the junction kept 7 bases outside the gene matches. CDR3: CASSIKLAGDFYNEQFF. DNA for the CDR3: TGTGCCAGTAGTATTAAACTAGCGGGAGATTTCTACAATGAGCAGTTCTTC.

The rearrangement joins TRBV4-3 to TRBJ1-4; D gene ambiguous. The CDR3 spans 14 residues. The V end was cut by 4 bases, the J end by 0 bases, with 6 bases between. Germline values: CDR1 LGHNA, CDR2 YSLEER. The CDR3 DNA is TGCGCCAGCAGCCTAAGCTCAACTAATGAAAAACTGTTTTTT. Translating gives CASSLSSTNEKLFF.

The chain employs TRBV5-1 and TRBJ2-7; 9 nucleotides agree with TRBD1. The CDR3 extends over 15 amino acids. Germline trimming cut 0 bases from V and 5 bases from J; bases unmatched to any gene: 6. Germline CDR1 reads SGHRS; CDR2 reads YFSETQ. CDR3 sequence reads: CASSLGDRAWDEQYF. The CDR3 DNA reads as TGCGCCAGCAGCTTGGGGGACAGGGCGTGGGACGAGCAGTACTTC.

The gene calls are TRBV19 and TRBJ1-5, with a possible D match to TRBD1 (6 bases). Trimming stripped 3 bases from V and 7 bases from J, with 13 bases between. The CDR3 contains 14 residues. Germline CDR1 is LNHDA and CDR2 is SQIVND (reference sequence). Written as DNA, the CDR3 is TGTGCCAGTAGTATGGGGGGGGCTAACCAGCCCCAGCATTTT. Translated: CASSMGGANQPQHF.

The chain couples TRBV6-4 to TRBJ2-5; no definite D call. CDR3 size: 14 residues. CDR1 and CDR2 from the germline V gene are MRHNA and SNTAGT. V lost 0 bases, J lost 1 base, and 6 bases lay in between. CDR3 sequence: CASSDSGTQETQYF. The CDR3 nucleotides read TGTGCCAGCAGTGACTCTGGCACCCAAGAGACCCAGTACTTC.

The rearrangement joins TRBV28 to TRBJ2-5; 7 nucleotides line up with TRBD2. The CDR3 length is 14 residues. CDR1 and CDR2 (germline): MDHEN, SYDVKM. The V gene end was trimmed by 9 bases and the J gene end by 7 bases; junction bases not matched to a gene: 14. CDR3 nucleotides: TGTGCCAGTAAAGTTGAAAGCGGGAAAGGGACCCAGTACTTC. Translation: CASKVESGKGTQYF.

This rearrangement joins TRBV19 to TRBJ1-5, with D maybe TRBD1 (6 bases). Trimming left V 6 bases short and J 1 base short, with 13 bases between. The germline V gene encodes CDR1 LNHDA and CDR2 SQIVND (reference sequence). The CDR3 length is 15 residues. CDR3 in DNA: TGTGCCAGTAGCCGCACAGGGATGAGCAATCAGCCCCAGCATTTT. This sequence encodes CASSRTGMSNQPQHF. The variable domain in full, with the rest retrieved from reference TRBV19 and TRBJ1-5, is DGGITQSPKYLFRKEGQNVTLSCEQNLNHDAMYWYRQDPGQGLRLIYYSQIVNDFQKGDIAEGYSVSREKKESFPLTVTSAQKNPTAFYLCASSRTGMSNQPQHFGDGTRLSIL.

Only one count was recorded for this clone. The chain joins TRBV2 to TRBJ2-7, with D perhaps matching TRBD2 (5 bases). Germline CDR1 SNHLY, CDR2 FYNNEI. Trimming stripped 3 bases from V and 3 bases from J, with 9 bases between. The CDR3 loop spans 13 amino acids. CDR3 bases: TGTGCCAGCAGTGAGGGAGTCGGCTACGAGCAGTACTTC. Amino acids: CASSEGVGYEQYF. Using reference TRBV2 and TRBJ2-7 for the parts outside the CDR3, the full variable domain is EPEVTQTPSHQVTQMGQEVILRCVPISNHLYFYWYRQILGQKVEFLVSFYNNEISEKSEIFDDQFSVERPDGSNFTLKIRSTKLEDSAMYFCASSEGVGYEQYFGPGTRLTVT.

Only one count was recorded for this clone. The chain couples TRBV4-2 to TRBJ2-5; D is possibly TRBD2 (6 bases). TRBJ2-7 matches the DNA end more closely, so the J call is doubtful. Per germline, CDR1 LGHNA and CDR2 YNFKEQ. The CDR3 sequence is 16 residues long. The CDR3 spells CASSSGRGTIPYEQYF. Written as DNA, the CDR3 is TGTGCCAGCAGCTCAGGTCGCGGGACGATACCCTACGAGCAGTACTTC.

A few counts support this clone. The rearrangement links TRBV14 to TRBJ2-5; D is undetermined. The CDR3 is 12 residues long. Germline CDR1 and CDR2: SGHDN and FVKESK. Deletions cut 9 bases from V and 0 bases from J, with 8 bases between. The CDR3 spells CASARYQETQYF. The CDR3 coding sequence is TGTGCCAGTGCCCGGTACCAAGAGACCCAGTACTTC.

J is TRBJ2-3 and V is TRBV15; perhaps TRBD1 as D (7 bases). With 10 bases removed from V and 8 bases from J, the gap between germline ends came to 22 bases. From germline, CDR1 is LNHNV and CDR2 YYDKDF (reference sequence). CDR3 length: 14 residues. Here the CDR3 DNA reads TGTGCCATCCCCCTGCGGGACAGTCAGGGTACGCAGTATTTT. Its protein product is CAIPLRDSQGTQYF.

V is TRBV29-1 and J is TRBJ2-1, with 8 bases identical to TRBD2. The CDR3 loop spans 18 amino acids. The germline V gene has CDR1 SQVTM and CDR2 ANQGSEA. With V trimmed by 1 base and J by 1 base, 12 bases remained unmatched. The CDR3 DNA reads TGCAGCGTTGAAGGGGACGAGGGACTAGTTGGGTCCTACAATGAGCAGTTCTTC. Residues: CSVEGDEGLVGSYNEQFF.

The V call is TRBV7-9, the J call TRBJ1-1; 7 bases map to TRBD1. The CDR3 has 15 residues. With V trimmed by 0 bases and J by 1 base, 2 bases remained unmatched. The V gene's germline CDR1 is SEHNR and CDR2 FQNEAQ (reference sequence). Here the CDR3 reads CASSLAGQPNTEAFF. The CDR3 DNA reads TGTGCCAGCAGCTTAGCGGGACAGCCGAACACTGAAGCTTTCTTT.

This chain connects TRBV9 to TRBJ2-1, with 8 nucleotides matching TRBD2. With V trimmed by 5 bases and J by 6 bases, 10 bases remained unmatched. This CDR3 has 15 amino acids. CDR1 is SGDLS, CDR2 YYNGEE, per germline. The CDR3 reads CASSWTSTFSNEQFF. CDR3 DNA sequence: TGTGCCAGCAGTTGGACTAGCACATTCTCCAATGAGCAGTTCTTC.